The next 7 T cell receptor beta chains were all read from a single sample in a study of T cells in Graves' hyperthyroidism and ophthalmopathy. Authors of the study amplified TCR beta CDR3 regions from RNA transcripts. HTBI primers drove first-round RT-PCR of the TCR CDR3. A single record per CDR3 protein comes from TCRdb applying MiXCR to the multiplex PCR reads. The sample lists approximately 360,000 distinct CDR3 sequences; around 14% were seen once. The sample taken for sequencing was blood. Receptor source: a woman between 18 and 29 years old with Graves' hyperthyroidism that later progressed to Graves' ophthalmopathy.

This clonotype was seen repeatedly, ten times or more. The chain carries TRBV7-2 and TRBJ2-5, with unresolved D. The CDR3 covers 13 residues. The ends were cut back, 4 bases at V and 2 bases at J, with 8 bases in the middle. Per the germline V gene, CDR1 is SGHTA and CDR2 is FQGNSA. CDR3 amino acids: CASSSVVQETQYF. Here the CDR3 DNA reads TGTGCCAGCAGCTCCGTAGTACAAGAGACCCAGTACTTC.

J is TRBJ2-7 and V is TRBV27; no clear D. This CDR3 has 14 residues. V lost 2 bases to trimming and J lost 3 bases, with 11 bases between them. Germline values: CDR1 MNHEY, CDR2 SMNVEV (reference sequence). In DNA form, the CDR3 reads TGTGCCAGCAGTTTAAAGAAGGAAAGCTACGAGCAGTACTTC. Translated: CASSLKKESYEQYF.

The table lists this clonotype with many counts. Mismatch with germline at one junction end may stem from a read error. J is TRBJ2-5 and V is TRBV7-7; 9 bases match TRBD1. From germline, CDR1 is SSHAT and CDR2 FNYEAQ (reference sequence). The CDR3 runs to 15 residues. The CDR3 sequence: CASSQTGGAGETQYF. CDR3 in DNA: TGTGCTAGCAGCCAAACAGGGGGCGCGGGAGAGACCCAGTACTTC.

This clonotype appeared many times. The V gene is TRBV28, the J gene TRBJ2-1, with 10 bases identical to TRBD2. This CDR3 has 16 amino acids. CDR1 is MDHEN and CDR2 is SYDVKM in the germline V gene. The V gene end was trimmed by 6 bases and the J gene end by 7 bases; junction bases not matched to a gene: 12. This chain's CDR3 is CASSRLGTSDRNEQFF. The CDR3 nucleotides read TGTGCCAGCAGCCGATTGGGGACTAGCGATAGAAATGAGCAGTTCTTC.

There are many counts of this clonotype. The chain joins TRBV27 to TRBJ2-7; D is ambiguous. Germline CDR1 MNHEY, CDR2 SMNVEV (reference sequence). The CDR3 runs to 14 residues. The germline V and J ends were trimmed by 6 bases and 0 bases, with 12 bases remaining between them. The CDR3 reads CASSRSPSSYEQYF. The CDR3 nucleotides read TGTGCCAGCAGCAGAAGCCCTAGCTCCTACGAGCAGTACTTC.

Regarding this clonotype: A single base separates this from a much larger clone, so it may be a read error. The rearrangement joins TRBV10-3 to TRBJ1-1, with a tentative D call TRBD1 (5 bases). The CDR3 has 13 amino acids. Germline CDR1 and CDR2: ENHRY and SYGVKD. Here the CDR3 reads CATSDGGGTEAFF. Here the CDR3 DNA reads TGTGCCACCAGTGATGGGGGAGGCACTGAAGCTTTCTTT.

With regard to this clonotype: This could be a read error, since a much larger clone is one nucleotide away. This sequence joins TRBV7-9 and TRBJ2-3, with 13 bases that match TRBD2. Germline values: CDR1 SEHNR, CDR2 FQNEAQ (reference sequence). The CDR3 consists of 16 residues. With 5 bases clipped from V and 4 bases from J, the junction kept 6 bases outside the gene matches. The CDR3 bases are TGTGCCAGCAGCCCTACTAGCGGGAGGGCCGCAGATACGCAGTATTTT. Translation: CASSPTSGRAADTQYF.